The 28 T cell receptor beta chains in this list originate from one sample, sequenced in a study of T-cell reconstitution after alpha-beta-depleted transplantation in children. It was with unique molecular identifiers that the TCRbeta library was prepared. In TCRdb, the PCR reads were re-called with MiXCR into one record per CDR3 protein. The sample shows 400,000 to 500,000 distinct CDR3 sequences, roughly 11% of them seen only once. The sample in question was PBMCs from the stem cell graft donor, obtained from the stem cell graft. These receptor sequences come from a human donor who donated a stem cell graft to a child with acute myeloid leukemia.

This rearrangement joins TRBV4-2 to TRBJ2-1; 9 nucleotides match TRBD2. Germline V gene data show CDR1 as LGHNA and CDR2 as YNFKEQ. This CDR3 spans 18 amino acids. The trim removed 2 bases at V and 1 base at J, leaving 9 bases unmatched. CDR3 sequence: CASSQSGASGVSYNEQFF. CDR3 nucleotides: TGTGCCAGCAGCCAATCTGGGGCTAGCGGGGTTTCCTACAATGAGCAGTTCTTC.

This clonotype came up many times. J is TRBJ2-3 and V is TRBV20-1, with D unclear. CDR3 size: 14 residues. V was pared by 2 bases and J by 9 bases, with 18 bases between. CDR1 DFQATT and CDR2 SNEGSKA come from the germline V gene (reference sequence). CDR3 sequence reads: CSARSAQHYDTQYF. CDR3 nucleotide sequence: TGCAGTGCTAGATCCGCGCAACACTACGACACGCAGTATTTT.

This clonotype has ten or more counts. The V gene is TRBV6-4, the J gene TRBJ1-1, with 9 bases aligning to TRBD1. There are 14 residues in the CDR3. Trimming took 6 bases from V and 1 from J; bases not matched to a gene: 3. The germline V gene has CDR1 MRHNA and CDR2 SNTAGT. The DNA of the CDR3 is TGTGCCAGCAGCCGGGACAGGGCGAACACTGAAGCTTTCTTT. This translates into CASSRDRANTEAFF.

This clonotype was seen at least ten times. The chain has TRBV5-1 and TRBJ2-1, with D possibly TRBD2 on 6 matching bases. Per the germline V gene, CDR1 is SGHRS and CDR2 is YFSETQ. CDR3 length: 14 residues. With 4 bases removed from V and 6 bases from J, the gap between germline ends came to 14 bases. CDR3 region: CASSRPGTFNEQFF. In DNA, the CDR3 is TGCGCCAGCAGCCGACCCGGGACTTTCAATGAGCAGTTCTTC.

Details on this clonotype: A much more abundant neighbour one base away suggests this may be a read error. J is TRBJ1-4 and V is TRBV11-2; 11 bases fit TRBD1. Germline CDR1 SGHAT, CDR2 FQNNGV. The CDR3 sequence is 14 residues long. Trimming took 7 bases from V and 7 from J; bases not matched to a gene: 5. CDR3 in amino acids: CASTFGTGGEKLFF. The CDR3 DNA follows: TGTGCCAGCACCTTCGGGACAGGGGGTGAAAAACTGTTTTTT.

This clonotype was counted a few times. The V and J genes are TRBV5-1 and TRBJ2-1, with D perhaps TRBD2 (6 bases). CDR1 is SGHRS, CDR2 YFSETQ, per germline. Trimming took off 2 bases at V and 6 bases at J, with 9 bases between the two ends. CDR3 size: 13 residues. The CDR3 sequence: CASSFGGSNEQFF. The CDR3 nucleotides read TGCGCCAGCAGCTTCGGGGGATCCAATGAGCAGTTCTTC.

The V gene is TRBV12-3 or TRBV12-4, the J gene TRBJ2-2; TRBD1 matches at 9 bases. J lost 3 bases, V lost 6 bases, and 8 bases had no gene match. This CDR3 is 16 amino acids long. As DNA, the CDR3 is TGTGCCAGCAGCCGAGGGTGGACAGGGGACACCGGGGAGCTGTTTTTT. This translates into CASSRGWTGDTGELFF.

This clonotype was seen ten or more times. The V and J genes are TRBV6-1 and TRBJ1-6, with 7 bases identical to TRBD1. V lost 5 bases, J lost 9 bases, and 7 bases stayed unmatched. The CDR3 has 14 amino acids. Germline CDR1 reads MNHNS; CDR2 reads SASEGT. The CDR3 here is CASSQEGAGSPLHF. In nucleotides, the CDR3 is TGTGCCAGCAGTCAGGAGGGGGCAGGTTCACCCCTCCACTTT.

This clonotype has more than one count but fewer than ten. V gene TRBV7-3 combines with J gene TRBJ2-1, with 12 nucleotides matching TRBD2. Germline V gene data show CDR1 as SGHTA and CDR2 as FQGTGA. V was pared by 5 bases and J by 8 bases, with 7 bases of the junction left unmatched. CDR3 length: 15 amino acids. The CDR3 DNA is TGTGCCAGCAGCCTTCTAGCGGGAGGGCCCTATGAGCAGTTCTTC. This codes for CASSLLAGGPYEQFF.

The CDR3 bases are TGCAGTGCTATCGGACAGGGGGCTCGCGAGCAGTACGTC. Translating it yields CSAIGQGAREQYV. The chain uses TRBV20-1 and TRBJ2-7, with 11 bases that match TRBD1. This CDR3 has 13 residues. J gave up 6 bases and V 4 bases, and 5 bases lay outside the gene matches. In germline, CDR1 is DFQATT, CDR2 SNEGSKA (reference sequence).

This clonotype was observed a handful of times. J is TRBJ2-1 and V is TRBV4-1; TRBD2 matches 7 bases. V shed 3 bases, J shed 3 bases, and the junction held 8 bases outside the gene matches. This CDR3 is built from 16 residues. From germline, CDR1 is MGHRA and CDR2 YSYEKL. This CDR3 reads CASSQATAGIYNEQFF. For the CDR3, the DNA is TGCGCCAGCAGCCAGGCGACAGCGGGGATCTACAATGAGCAGTTCTTC.

J is TRBJ2-5 and V is TRBV20-1; the D gene could be TRBD1 or TRBD2 (7 bases each). Trimming shortened V by 1 base and J by 5 bases, and 14 bases separated the two germline ends. The CDR3 loop spans 14 amino acids. Germline assignment: CDR1 DFQATT and CDR2 SNEGSKA (reference sequence). The DNA of the CDR3 is TGCAGTGCTAGAGTATCAGGGGGAGGGGAGACCCAGTACTTC. Residues: CSARVSGGGETQYF.

This clonotype was counted many times. This chain links TRBV7-8 with TRBJ2-3; D unclear. Germline V gene data show CDR1 as SGHVS and CDR2 as FQNEAQ. There are 14 residues in the CDR3. V lost 0 bases and J 6 bases, leaving 10 bases between the germline ends. CDR3 DNA: TGTGCCAGCAGCTTAGCACCAGACCCGGATACGCAGTATTTT. Translation gives CASSLAPDPDTQYF.

This clonotype was detected only a few times. The CDR3 region is CASRAGHSNQPQHF. In DNA, the CDR3 is TGTGCCAGCCGGGCCGGGCATAGCAATCAGCCCCAGCATTTT. The gene calls are TRBV27 and TRBJ1-5; no reliable D call. The germline V gene encodes CDR1 MNHEY and CDR2 SMNVEV (reference sequence). V was clipped by 8 bases and J by 0 bases, with 11 bases between them. This CDR3 has 14 amino acids.

The chain combines TRBV2 with TRBJ2-5; D not resolved. V was shortened by 0 bases and J by 4 bases, with 12 bases between the two germline ends. CDR3 length: 15 residues. The germline gives CDR1 SNHLY, CDR2 FYNNEI. CDR3 loop: CASSEARVSLETQYF. CDR3 nucleotides: TGTGCCAGCAGTGAAGCTCGGGTTTCCTTAGAGACCCAGTACTTC.

This clonotype was seen repeatedly, ten times or more. The chain carries TRBV7-2 and TRBJ1-6; D is possibly TRBD1 (6 bases). Per germline, CDR1 SGHTA and CDR2 FQGNSA. The CDR3 contains 14 residues. Trimming removed 4 bases from V and 10 bases from J, with 14 bases in between. The CDR3 DNA sequence: TGTGCCAGCAGCTCTTACGTGCAGGGGTCACCCCTCCACTTT. This sequence encodes CASSSYVQGSPLHF.

About this clonotype itself: This may come from a read error, since a much larger clone is one base off. V is TRBV9 and J is TRBJ1-2; D ambiguous. V lost 1 base to trimming and J lost 4 bases, with 5 bases between them. Germline CDR1 SGDLS, CDR2 YYNGEE. The CDR3 consists of 12 residues. For the CDR3, the DNA is TGTGCCAGCAGCGTACACGGCTATGGCTACACCTTC. Translated: CASSVHGYGYTF.

This clonotype was picked up many times. The V call is TRBV20-1, the J call TRBJ2-1; 12 bases are a match to TRBD2. Trimming at V came to 1 base and at J to 9 bases, leaving 4 bases not matched to a gene. Germline V gene data show CDR1 as DFQATT and CDR2 as SNEGSKA (reference sequence). The CDR3 contains 14 residues. The CDR3 DNA sequence: TGCAGTGCTAGAGGACTAGCGGGAGAAGTTGAGCAGTTCTTC. Protein: CSARGLAGEVEQFF.

CDR3 DNA: TGCAGTGCAGACTTGGAGGGCCAATACAATGAGCAGTTCTTC. Its translation: CSADLEGQYNEQFF. The chain uses TRBV20-1 and TRBJ2-1, with a weak D call TRBD2 (6 bases). Germline V gene lookup returns CDR1 DFQATT and CDR2 SNEGSKA (reference sequence). Trimming cost V 6 bases and J 4 bases, with 16 bases left between them. CDR3 length: 14 residues.

In this sample, this clonotype turned up a few times. The chain carries TRBV3-1 and TRBJ2-2; TRBD2 aligns across 14 bases. Germline V gives CDR1 LGHDT, CDR2 YNNKEL (reference sequence). Germline trimming cut 4 bases from V and 6 bases from J; bases unmatched to any gene: 4. The CDR3 sequence is 16 residues long. The CDR3 bases are TGTGCCAGCAGCCGATCGACTAGCGGGAGGGCCGGGGAGCTGTTTTTT. Translating gives CASSRSTSGRAGELFF.

In this sample, this clonotype turned up a few times. This chain joins TRBV29-1 and TRBJ2-7; no reliable D call. Trimming took 3 bases from V and 5 from J, leaving 17 bases between them. CDR3 length equals 14 residues. Looked up from germline, CDR1 is SQVTM and CDR2 is ANQGSEA. The CDR3 DNA is TGCAGCGTTGAGGGCGGTCAGGCGTCAAACGAGCAGTACTTC. This translates into CSVEGGQASNEQYF.

The V and J genes are TRBV7-8 and TRBJ1-4; weak D call: TRBD1 (6 bases). The germline V gene encodes CDR1 SGHVS and CDR2 FQNEAQ. The CDR3 totals 14 residues. V was pared by 1 base and J by 6 bases, with 9 bases between. The CDR3 DNA reads TGTGCCAGCAGCTTAGGGGGGCTACATGAAAAACTGTTTTTT. This gives the protein CASSLGGLHEKLFF.

This clonotype has ten or more counts. The rearrangement links TRBV7-6 to TRBJ2-5, with TRBD2 matching 13 bases. The J segment lost 2 bases and the V segment lost 1 base, leaving 7 bases of the junction unmatched. The CDR3 sequence is 18 residues long. Per germline, CDR1 SGHVS and CDR2 FNYEAQ. The CDR3 DNA follows: TGTGCCAGCAGCTTAGGACTAGCGGGAGGCAGGGCACAAGAGACCCAGTACTTC. This sequence encodes CASSLGLAGGRAQETQYF.

This clonotype was recorded at least ten times. This chain joins TRBV5-1 and TRBJ1-2, with a possible D match to TRBD1 (6 bases). The CDR3 extends over 13 amino acids. Trimming took 4 bases from V and 7 from J, leaving 14 bases between them. Germline assignment: CDR1 SGHRS and CDR2 YFSETQ. CDR3 sequence reads: CASSQGSRSGYTF. CDR3 DNA sequence: TGCGCCAGCAGCCAGGGGAGTAGGTCTGGCTACACCTTC.

This clonotype was observed a handful of times. The chain is built from TRBV20-1 and TRBJ2-2; D tentatively fits TRBD1 or TRBD2 (6 bases each). V was shortened by 0 bases and J by 4 bases, with 15 bases between the two germline ends. Per the germline V gene, CDR1 is DFQATT and CDR2 is SNEGSKA (reference sequence). The CDR3 sequence is 16 residues long. CDR3 sequence reads: CSARDNGWGATGELFF. DNA for the CDR3: TGCAGTGCTAGAGATAATGGGTGGGGGGCCACCGGGGAGCTGTTTTTT.

The V gene is TRBV23-1, the J gene TRBJ1-1; D remains ambiguous. TRBV23-1 is filed as an ORF, its function uncertain. The CDR3 consists of 15 residues. Trimming removed 4 bases from V and 1 base from J, with 13 bases in between. CDR3 protein: CASSPGSTSNTEAFF. CDR3 sequence (DNA): TGCGCCAGCAGTCCGGGGTCAACCTCGAACACTGAAGCTTTCTTT.

The chain combines TRBV15 with TRBJ2-7, with 9 bases aligning to TRBD2. With 3 bases clipped from V and 6 bases from J, the junction kept 6 bases outside the gene matches. The CDR3 spans 14 residues. Germline V gene lookup returns CDR1 LNHNV and CDR2 YYDKDF (reference sequence). CDR3 region: CATSSSGSSVEQYF. CDR3 sequence (DNA): TGTGCCACCAGCAGTAGCGGGAGTTCTGTCGAGCAGTACTTC.

About this clonotype: A much larger clone differs from this one at a single base, so this may be a read error. This rearrangement joins TRBV7-9 to TRBJ2-6; D is perhaps TRBD1 (5 bases). CDR3 length: 15 amino acids. In germline, CDR1 is SEHNR, CDR2 FQNEAQ (reference sequence). CDR3 bases: TGTGCCAGCAGCTTAGACAGCTCTGGGGCCGACGTCCTGACTTTC. This translates into CASSLDSSGADVLTF.